This T cell receptor beta chain was identified during a study of OX40 agonist ivuxolimab in advanced cancers. Study-level results: Expanded clones belonging to CD8+ T cells outnumbered, on average, those of CD4+. Nonresponders included some who also had low normalized T-cell clonal expansion.

For this clone: The antigen remains undetermined.

The data were produced by immunoSEQ multiplex PCR, yet TCRdb's version contains in-frame clones alone and is incomplete. The data hold under 20,000 clones, with roughly four fifths observed a single time. CDR1 and CDR2 from the germline V gene are MDHEN and SYDVKM. The CDR3 sequence is 15 residues long. V was cut by 4 bases and J by 4 bases, with 16 bases left in between. The clonotype was recovered from an adult with an advanced solid tumor such as melanoma, head and neck, liver or kidney cancer. This chain connects TRBV28 to TRBJ2-5, with D possibly being TRBD2 (5 bases). The input for sequencing was CD4+ or CD8+ T cells sorted from blood, taken in a trial of the OX40 agonist ivuxolimab. The CDR3 region is CASSYTAGLGETQYF. Here the CDR3 DNA reads TGTGCCAGCAGTTATACGGCGGGTCTAGGAGAGACCCAGTACTTC.